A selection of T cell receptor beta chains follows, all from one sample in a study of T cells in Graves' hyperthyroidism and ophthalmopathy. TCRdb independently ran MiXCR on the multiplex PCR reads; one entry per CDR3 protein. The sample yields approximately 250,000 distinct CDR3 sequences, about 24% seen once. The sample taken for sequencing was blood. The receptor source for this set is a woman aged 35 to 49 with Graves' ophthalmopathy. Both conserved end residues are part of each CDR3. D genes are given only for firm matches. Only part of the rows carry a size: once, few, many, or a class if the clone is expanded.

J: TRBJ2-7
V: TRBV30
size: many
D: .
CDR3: CAWGPSGGGREQYF
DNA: TGTGCCTGGGGACCCAGTGGTGGGGGACGCGAGCAGTACTTC

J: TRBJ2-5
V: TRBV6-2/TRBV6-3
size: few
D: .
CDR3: CASSYSIGGLEGETQYF
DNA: TGTGCCAGCAGTTACTCGATAGGGGGACTTGAGGGAGAGACCCAGTACTTC

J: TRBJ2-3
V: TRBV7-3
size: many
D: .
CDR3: CASSLIGPDTQYF
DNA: TGTGCCAGCAGCTTAATTGGCCCAGATACGCAGTATTTT

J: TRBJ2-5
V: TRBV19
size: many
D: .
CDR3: CASSIGLVGETQYF
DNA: TGTGCCAGTAGTATTGGGCTAGTCGGCGAGACCCAGTACTTC

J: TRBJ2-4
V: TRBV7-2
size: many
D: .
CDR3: CASSSYPGNIQYF
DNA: TGTGCCAGCAGCTCTTATCCGGGAAACATTCAGTACTTC

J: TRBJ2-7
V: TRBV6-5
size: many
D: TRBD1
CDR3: CASRIRTGYYEQYF
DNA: TGTGCCAGCAGGATCAGGACAGGCTACTACGAGCAGTACTTC

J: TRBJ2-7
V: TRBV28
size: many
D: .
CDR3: CASSLVLGEQYF
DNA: TGTGCCAGCAGTTTGGTGTTAGGCGAGCAGTACTTC

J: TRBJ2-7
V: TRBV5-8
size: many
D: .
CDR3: CASTLGADPSYEQYF
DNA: TGTGCCAGCACCCTAGGGGCGGACCCCTCCTACGAGCAGTACTTC

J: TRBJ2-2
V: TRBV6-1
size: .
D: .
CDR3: CASSQGSTGELFF
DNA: TGTGCCAGCAGTCAAGGGAGCACCGGGGAGCTGTTTTTT

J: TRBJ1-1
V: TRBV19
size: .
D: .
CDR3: CASSRAINTEAFF
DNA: TGTGCCAGTAGTAGGGCAATAAACACTGAAGCTTTCTTT

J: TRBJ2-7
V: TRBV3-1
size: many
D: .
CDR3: CASSRGGSYEQYF
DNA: TGTGCCAGCAGCCGCGGAGGATCCTACGAGCAGTACTTC

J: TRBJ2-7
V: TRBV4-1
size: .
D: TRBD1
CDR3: CASSHGQGLEQYF
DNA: TGCGCCAGCAGCCATGGACAGGGCCTCGAGCAGTACTTC

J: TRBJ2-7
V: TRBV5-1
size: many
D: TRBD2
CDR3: CASSLTSGTQQYF
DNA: TGCGCCAGCAGCTTGACTAGCGGGACGCAGCAGTACTTC

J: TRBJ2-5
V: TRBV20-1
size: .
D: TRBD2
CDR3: CSAAPLAGAPGTQYF
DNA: TGCAGCGCCGCTCCTCTAGCGGGTGCCCCGGGGACCCAGTACTTC

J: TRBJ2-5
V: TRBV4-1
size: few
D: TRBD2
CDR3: CASSQAAGVQETQYF
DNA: TGCGCCAGCAGCCAAGCGGCGGGAGTTCAGGAGACCCAGTACTTC

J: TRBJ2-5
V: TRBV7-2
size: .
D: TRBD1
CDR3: CASSKNRGQETQYF
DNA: TGTGCCAGCAGCAAGAACAGGGGGCAGGAGACCCAGTACTTC

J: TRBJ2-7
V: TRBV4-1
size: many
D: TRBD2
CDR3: CASSQESLAGDRSYEQYF
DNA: TGCGCCAGCAGCCAAGAATCTCTAGCGGGAGATAGGTCCTACGAGCAGTACTTC

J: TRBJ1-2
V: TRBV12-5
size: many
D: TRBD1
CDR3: CASGLGQGLRYTF
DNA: TGTGCTAGTGGTTTGGGACAGGGACTTCGCTACACCTTC

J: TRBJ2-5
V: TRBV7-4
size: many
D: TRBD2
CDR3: CASSPGTAWREGGETQYF
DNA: TGTGCCAGCAGCCCGGGGACAGCGTGGCGGGAGGGCGGGGAGACCCAGTACTTC

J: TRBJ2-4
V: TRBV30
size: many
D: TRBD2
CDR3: CAWSTSGSPGIQYF
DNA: TGTGCCTGGAGTACTAGCGGGAGCCCTGGCATTCAGTACTTC

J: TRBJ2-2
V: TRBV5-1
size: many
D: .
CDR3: CASSFPMAGVDTGELFF
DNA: TGCGCCAGCAGCTTCCCCATGGCAGGCGTCGACACCGGGGAGCTGTTTTTT

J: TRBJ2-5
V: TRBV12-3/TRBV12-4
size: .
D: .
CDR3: CASGGPGETQYF
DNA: TGTGCCAGCGGAGGGCCGGGGGAGACCCAGTACTTC

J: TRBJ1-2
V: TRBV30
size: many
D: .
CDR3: CAWSVSTYGYTF
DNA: TGTGCCTGGAGTGTTTCCACCTATGGCTACACCTTC

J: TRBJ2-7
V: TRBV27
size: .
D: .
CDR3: CASKSRAMGEQYF
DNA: TGTGCCAGCAAGTCGCGGGCCATGGGCGAGCAGTACTTC

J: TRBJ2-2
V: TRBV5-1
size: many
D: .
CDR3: CASSFTAFNTGELFF
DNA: TGCGCCAGCAGCTTTACAGCTTTTAACACCGGGGAGCTGTTTTTT

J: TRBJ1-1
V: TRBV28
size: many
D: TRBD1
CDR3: CASTRGGLNTEAFF
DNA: TGTGCCAGCACTCGAGGGGGCCTCAACACTGAAGCTTTCTTT

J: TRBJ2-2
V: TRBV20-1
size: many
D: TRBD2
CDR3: CSARVRERERTGELFF
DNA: TGCAGTGCTAGAGTAAGGGAGCGGGAGAGGACCGGGGAGCTGTTTTTT

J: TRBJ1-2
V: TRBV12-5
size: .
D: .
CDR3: CASGLGIRGGYGYSF
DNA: TGTGCTAGTGGTTTAGGGATACGGGGGGGGTATGGCTACAGCTTC

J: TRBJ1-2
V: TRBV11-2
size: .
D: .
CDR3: CASSLGLGGGYTF
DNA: TGTGCCAGCAGCTTAGGGTTGGGAGGTGGCTACACCTTC

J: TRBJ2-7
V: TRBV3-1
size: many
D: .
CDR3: CASSQDDGGAYEQYF
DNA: TGTGCCAGCAGCCAAGATGACGGAGGGGCCTACGAGCAGTACTTC

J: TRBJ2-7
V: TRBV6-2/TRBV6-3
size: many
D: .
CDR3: CASSYGLNEQYF
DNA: TGTGCCAGCAGTTACGGGCTCAACGAGCAGTACTTC

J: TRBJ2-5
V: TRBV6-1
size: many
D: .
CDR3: CASSEFLFRETQYF
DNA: TGTGCCAGCAGTGAATTCTTATTCCGAGAGACCCAGTACTTC

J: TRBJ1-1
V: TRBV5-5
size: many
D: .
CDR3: CASSLFRGAEAFF
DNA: TGTGCCAGCAGCTTGTTCCGAGGGGCTGAAGCTTTCTTT

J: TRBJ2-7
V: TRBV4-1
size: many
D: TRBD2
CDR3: CASSEGTSDEQYF
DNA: TGCGCCAGCAGCGAGGGGACTAGCGACGAGCAGTACTTC

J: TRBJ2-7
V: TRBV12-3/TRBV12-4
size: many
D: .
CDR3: CASRGESSYEQYF
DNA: TGTGCCAGCAGGGGGGAGAGCTCCTACGAGCAGTACTTC

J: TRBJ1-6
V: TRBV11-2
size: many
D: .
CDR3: CASSRQTERHSPLHF
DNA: TGTGCCAGCAGCCGGCAGACAGAAAGGCATTCACCCCTCCACTTT

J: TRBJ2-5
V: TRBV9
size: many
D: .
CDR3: CASSVTPLGETQYF
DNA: TGTGCCAGCAGCGTTACCCCCTTGGGAGAGACCCAGTACTTC

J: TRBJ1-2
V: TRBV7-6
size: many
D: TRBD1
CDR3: CASSLEKGQLGFHNYGYTF
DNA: TGTGCCAGCAGCTTAGAAAAGGGACAGCTGGGATTCCATAACTATGGCTACACCTTC

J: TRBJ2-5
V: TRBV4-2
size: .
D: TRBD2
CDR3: CASSQEGSGSVKTQYF
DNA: TGTGCCAGCAGCCAAGAGGGTAGCGGGAGCGTAAAGACCCAGTACTTC

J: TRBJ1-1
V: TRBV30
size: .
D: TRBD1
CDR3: CAWSGQGLTEAFF
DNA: TGTGCCTGGAGTGGACAGGGGCTCACTGAAGCTTTCTTT

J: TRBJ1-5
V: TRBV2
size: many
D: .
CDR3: CASSEGGGGNQPQHF
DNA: TGTGCCAGCAGTGAAGGGGGTGGCGGCAATCAGCCCCAGCATTTT

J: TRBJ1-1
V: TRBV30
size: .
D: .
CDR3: CAWTGALSAFF
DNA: TGTGCCTGGACCGGTGCCTTATCGGCTTTCTTT